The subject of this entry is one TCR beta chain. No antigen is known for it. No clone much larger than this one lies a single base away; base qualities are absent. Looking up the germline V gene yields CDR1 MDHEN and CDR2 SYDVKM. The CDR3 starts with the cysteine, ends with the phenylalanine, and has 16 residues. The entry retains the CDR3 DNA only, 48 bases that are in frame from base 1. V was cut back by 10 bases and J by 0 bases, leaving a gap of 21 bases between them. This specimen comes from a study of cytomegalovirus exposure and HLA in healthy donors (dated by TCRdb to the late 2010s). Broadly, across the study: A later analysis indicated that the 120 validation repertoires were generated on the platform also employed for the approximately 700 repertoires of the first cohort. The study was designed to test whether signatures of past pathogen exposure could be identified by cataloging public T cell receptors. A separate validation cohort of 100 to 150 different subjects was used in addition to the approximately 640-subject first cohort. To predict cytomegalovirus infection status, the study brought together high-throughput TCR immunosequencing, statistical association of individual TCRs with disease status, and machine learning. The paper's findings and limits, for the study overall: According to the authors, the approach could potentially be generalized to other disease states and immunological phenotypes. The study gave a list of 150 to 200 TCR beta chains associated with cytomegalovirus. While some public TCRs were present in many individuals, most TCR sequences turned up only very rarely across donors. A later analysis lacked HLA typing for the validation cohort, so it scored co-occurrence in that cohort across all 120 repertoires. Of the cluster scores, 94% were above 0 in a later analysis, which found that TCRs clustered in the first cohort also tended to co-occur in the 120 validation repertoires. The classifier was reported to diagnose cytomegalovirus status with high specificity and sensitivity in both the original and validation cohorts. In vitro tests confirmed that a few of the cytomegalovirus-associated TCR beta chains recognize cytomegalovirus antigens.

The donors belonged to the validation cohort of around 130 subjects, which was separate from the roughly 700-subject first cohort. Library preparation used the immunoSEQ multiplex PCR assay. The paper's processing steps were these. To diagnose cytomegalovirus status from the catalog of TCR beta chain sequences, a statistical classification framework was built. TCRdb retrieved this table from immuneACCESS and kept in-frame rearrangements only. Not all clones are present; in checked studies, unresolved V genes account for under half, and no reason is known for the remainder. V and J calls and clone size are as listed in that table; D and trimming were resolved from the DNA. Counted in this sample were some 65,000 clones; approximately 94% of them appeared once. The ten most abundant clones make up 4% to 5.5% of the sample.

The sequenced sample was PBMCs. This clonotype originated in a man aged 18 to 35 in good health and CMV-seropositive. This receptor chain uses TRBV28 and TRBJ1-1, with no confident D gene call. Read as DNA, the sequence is TGTGCCACCAAAACCAGGCTTCAGTTTATGAACACTGAAGCTTTCTTT. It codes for CATKTRLQFMNTEAFF.